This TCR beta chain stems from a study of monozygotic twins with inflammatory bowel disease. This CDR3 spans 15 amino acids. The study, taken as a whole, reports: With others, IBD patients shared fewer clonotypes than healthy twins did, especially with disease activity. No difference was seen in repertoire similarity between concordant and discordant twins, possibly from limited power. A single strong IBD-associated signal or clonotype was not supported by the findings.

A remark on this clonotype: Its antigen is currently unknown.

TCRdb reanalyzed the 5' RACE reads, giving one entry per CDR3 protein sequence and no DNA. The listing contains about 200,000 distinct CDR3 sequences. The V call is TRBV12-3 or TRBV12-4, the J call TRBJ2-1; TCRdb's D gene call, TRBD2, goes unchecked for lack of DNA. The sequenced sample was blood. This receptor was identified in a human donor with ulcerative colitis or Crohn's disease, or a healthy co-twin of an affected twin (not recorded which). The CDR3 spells CASSPSGGSYNEQFF.